This T cell receptor beta chain was recovered during a study of CD8+ T cells in alopecia areata. Whole-study findings and limits: Alopecia totalis/universalis scalp especially showed more expanded CD8+ clones than normal scalp.

The authors extracted RNA and reverse transcribed it into cDNA as the sequencing template. The assay was immunoSEQ multiplex PCR, and TCRdb's table has in-frame clones only and misses some. This table holds about 200,000 clones, 56% found once. In the case of this clone: Antigen specificity is unknown. The sample has other DNA sequences that encode this CDR3 too.

CDR3 length: 10 amino acids. The V gene lost 3 bases and the J gene lost 7 bases, with 4 bases spanning the gap. CDR1 is SGDLS, CDR2 YYNGEE, per germline. The sequence was collected from a human donor in good health. This chain connects TRBV9 to TRBJ1-2; no definite D call. Sequencing input: CD8+ T cells sorted from blood. The CDR3 spells CASSGGGYTF. CDR3 DNA: TGTGCCAGCAGCGGAGGTGGCTACACCTTC.